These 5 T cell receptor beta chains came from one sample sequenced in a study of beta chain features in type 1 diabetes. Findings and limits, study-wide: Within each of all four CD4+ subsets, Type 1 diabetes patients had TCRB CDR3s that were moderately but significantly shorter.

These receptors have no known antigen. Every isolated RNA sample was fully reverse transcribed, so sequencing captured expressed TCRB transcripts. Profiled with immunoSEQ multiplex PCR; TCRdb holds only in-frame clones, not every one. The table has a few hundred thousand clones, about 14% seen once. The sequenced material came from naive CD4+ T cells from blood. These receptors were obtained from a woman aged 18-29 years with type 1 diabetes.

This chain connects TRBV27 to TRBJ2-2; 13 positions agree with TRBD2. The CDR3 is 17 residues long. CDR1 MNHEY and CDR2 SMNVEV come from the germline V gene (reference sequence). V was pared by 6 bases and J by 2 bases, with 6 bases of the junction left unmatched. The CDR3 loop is CASRVRTSGGNTGELFF. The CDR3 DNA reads TGTGCCAGCAGAGTAAGGACTAGCGGGGGAAACACCGGGGAGCTGTTTTTT.

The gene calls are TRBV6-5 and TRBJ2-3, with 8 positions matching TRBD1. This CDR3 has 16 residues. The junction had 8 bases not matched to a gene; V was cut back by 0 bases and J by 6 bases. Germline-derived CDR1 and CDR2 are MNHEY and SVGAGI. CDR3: CASSYSRQGAGDTQYF. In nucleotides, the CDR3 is TGTGCCAGCAGTTACTCGCGCCAGGGGGCAGGGGATACGCAGTATTTT.

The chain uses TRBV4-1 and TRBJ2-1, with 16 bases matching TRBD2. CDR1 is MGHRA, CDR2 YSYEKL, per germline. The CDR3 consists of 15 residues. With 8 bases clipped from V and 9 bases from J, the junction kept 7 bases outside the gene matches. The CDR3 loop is CASSRGTSGRGEQFF. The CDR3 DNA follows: TGCGCCAGCTCTCGAGGGACTAGCGGGAGGGGTGAGCAGTTCTTC.

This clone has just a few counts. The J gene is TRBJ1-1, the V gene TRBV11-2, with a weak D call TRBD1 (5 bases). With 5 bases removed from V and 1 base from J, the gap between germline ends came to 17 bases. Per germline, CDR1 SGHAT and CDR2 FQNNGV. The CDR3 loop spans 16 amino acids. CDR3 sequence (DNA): TGTGCCAGCAGCGGATTGGCCAGGGTCCAGAACACTGAAGCTTTCTTT. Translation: CASSGLARVQNTEAFF.

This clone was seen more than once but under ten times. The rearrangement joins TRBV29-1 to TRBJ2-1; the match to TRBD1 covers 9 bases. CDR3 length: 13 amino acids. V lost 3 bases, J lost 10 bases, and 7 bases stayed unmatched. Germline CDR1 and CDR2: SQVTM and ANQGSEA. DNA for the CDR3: TGCAGCGTTGAGGGGACAGGGCTACGGGAGCAGTTCTTC. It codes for CSVEGTGLREQFF.